Listed here are 21 T cell receptor beta chains from one sample, sequenced in a study of blood T cell repertoires in COVID-19 (dated by TCRdb to 2018 to 2021). Library creation used the immunoSEQ multiplex PCR assay. In its TCRdb copy, this immuneACCESS table keeps in-frame sequences only and misses some clones. Where compared with another copy, unresolved V genes explain less than half of these, and the others have no known cause. The sample has 100,000 to 150,000 clones on record, roughly 72% of them singletons. The biggest ten clones account for more than 5.5% of the sample. Sequencing was done on a sample of peripheral blood. These receptor sequences come from a man in his 60s with acute or convalescent COVID-19.

The V call is TRBV6-4, the J call TRBJ2-7; 7 bases are shared with TRBD1. This CDR3 has 12 amino acids. V shed 8 bases, J shed 4 bases, and the junction held 5 bases outside the gene matches. Germline CDR1 and CDR2: MRHNA and SNTAGT. This CDR3 is CASRDSSYEQYF. The DNA for the CDR3 is TGTGCCAGCCGGGACAGTTCTTACGAGCAGTACTTC.

The genes are TRBV11-3 and TRBJ1-4, with D maybe TRBD1 (5 bases). The CDR3 runs 16 residues. V was cut by 4 bases and J by 4 bases, with 16 bases left in between. The germline V gene encodes CDR1 SGHNT and CDR2 YENEEA. CDR3: CASSSRLGGINEKLFF. The CDR3, as DNA: TGTGCCAGCAGCTCTAGACTCGGGGGTATTAATGAAAAACTGTTTTTT.

The chain joins TRBV2 to TRBJ1-4; TRBD1 aligns across 9 bases. Germline trimming cut 6 bases from V and 6 bases from J; bases unmatched to any gene: 5. Germline V lookup: CDR1 SNHLY, CDR2 FYNNEI. CDR3 length equals 14 residues. The DNA for the CDR3 is TGTGCCAGCAGATCCGGGACAGGGCATGAAAAACTGTTTTTT. Translating it yields CASRSGTGHEKLFF.

The chain couples TRBV27 to TRBJ1-2; perhaps TRBD1 as D (5 bases). The V gene's germline CDR1 is MNHEY and CDR2 SMNVEV (reference sequence). Trimming shortened V by 5 bases and J by 8 bases, and 18 bases separated the two germline ends. The CDR3 contains 14 residues. In DNA, the CDR3 is TGTGCCAGCAGTAGTCTCCGGTCTCGGGGGGGCTACACCTTC. Amino acid sequence: CASSSLRSRGGYTF.

The V gene is TRBV2, the J gene TRBJ1-1; possible D gene TRBD1, 5 bases. The CDR3 contains 13 residues. Trimming took off 6 bases at V and 1 base at J, with 9 bases between the two ends. Germline CDR1 SNHLY, CDR2 FYNNEI. Written as DNA, the CDR3 is TGTGCCAGCAGCTTGGGGGGGAACACTGAAGCTTTCTTT. Translating gives CASSLGGNTEAFF.

The chain carries TRBV27 and TRBJ1-2, with TRBD1 matching over 10 bases. V shed 3 bases, J shed 5 bases, and the junction held 6 bases outside the gene matches. Looked up from germline, CDR1 is MNHEY and CDR2 is SMNVEV (reference sequence). The CDR3 is 15 amino acids. The CDR3 sequence is CASSFQTGGVYGYTF. CDR3 nucleotides: TGTGCCAGCAGTTTCCAGACAGGGGGCGTTTATGGCTACACCTTC.

The chain employs TRBV4-2 and TRBJ2-7, with 9 bases identical to TRBD1. V lost 4 bases and J lost 5; bases outside the gene matches: 9. The germline V gene has CDR1 LGHNA and CDR2 YNFKEQ. The CDR3 has 15 residues. The CDR3 is CASSRGGQGIHEQYF. In nucleotides, the CDR3 is TGTGCCAGCAGCCGGGGTGGACAGGGGATCCACGAGCAGTACTTC.

V is TRBV2 and J is TRBJ2-7; D not resolved. The V end lost 7 bases, the J end lost 3 bases, and 10 bases lay between the germline ends. This CDR3 spans 12 amino acids. Per the germline V gene, CDR1 is SNHLY and CDR2 is FYNNEI. CDR3 protein: CASTRPGYEQYF. In DNA, the CDR3 is TGTGCCAGCACTCGACCGGGCTACGAGCAGTACTTC.

The genes are TRBV6-5 and TRBJ2-2; 11 bases match TRBD2. This CDR3 has 15 residues. V was pared by 8 bases and J by 3 bases, with 5 bases of the junction left unmatched. Germline CDR1 is MNHEY and CDR2 is SVGAGI. The CDR3 coding sequence is TGTGCCAGCCTAACTAGCGGGGGATACACCGGGGAGCTGTTTTTT. Residues: CASLTSGGYTGELFF.

V usage is TRBV27 and J usage is TRBJ2-3; D not resolved. Germline lookup yields CDR1 MNHEY and CDR2 SMNVEV (reference sequence). This CDR3 spans 12 amino acids. Trimming took off 5 bases at V and 3 bases at J, with 6 bases between the two ends. The CDR3 region has the DNA TGTGCCAGCAGTCCGCAGACAGATACGCAGTATTTT. Translation: CASSPQTDTQYF.

The chain employs TRBV7-2 and TRBJ1-5; 9 bases match TRBD1. Germline V gene data show CDR1 as SGHTA and CDR2 as FQGNSA. V gave up 4 bases and J gave up 7 bases; unmatched junction bases: 8. The CDR3 length is 15 residues. The CDR3 is CASSSGTGLKQPQHF. The CDR3 DNA sequence: TGTGCCAGCAGCTCGGGGACAGGGTTAAAGCAGCCCCAGCATTTT.

On this clone itself: The sample carries other DNA sequences with the same CDR3. This rearrangement joins TRBV4-1 to TRBJ1-5; tentative D call: TRBD1 (5 bases). Trimming removed 1 base at V and 2 bases at J, with 12 bases between. The CDR3 is 16 amino acids. Germline values: CDR1 MGHRA, CDR2 YSYEKL. The CDR3 reads CASSQGRGSRNQPQHF. Here the CDR3 DNA reads TGCGCCAGCAGCCAAGGTAGGGGTTCGCGCAATCAGCCCCAGCATTTT.

The rearrangement uses TRBV12-3 or TRBV12-4 and TRBJ2-2, with D unresolved. Trimming cost V 5 bases and J 8 bases, with 12 bases left between them. The CDR3 sequence is 13 residues long. This chain's CDR3 is CASSLDQAGELFF. Written as DNA, the CDR3 is TGTGCCAGCAGTCTCGATCAGGCAGGGGAGCTGTTTTTT.

A single count supports this clone. The rearrangement links TRBV28 to TRBJ1-1, with 7 bases that match TRBD1. The CDR3 has 16 amino acids. Germline CDR1 reads MDHEN; CDR2 reads SYDVKM. V was clipped by 3 bases and J by 5 bases; unmatched bases: 12. CDR3: CASSLPGRGQGTEAFF. CDR3 nucleotide sequence: TGTGCCAGCAGTTTGCCCGGAAGGGGGCAGGGGACTGAAGCTTTCTTT.

This chain connects TRBV9 to TRBJ1-2; 9 positions match TRBD1. The V and J ends lost 0 bases and 5 bases, in that order; junction bases with no gene match: 5. The germline V gene encodes CDR1 SGDLS and CDR2 YYNGEE. The CDR3 has 15 amino acids. The CDR3 protein is CASSVVETGGYGYTF. The CDR3 coding sequence is TGTGCCAGCAGCGTAGTTGAGACAGGGGGATATGGCTACACCTTC. Filled out from reference TRBV9 and TRBJ1-2, the complete variable domain reads DSGVTQTPKHLITATGQRVTLRCSPRSGDLSVYWYQQSLDQGLQFLIQYYNGEERAKGNILERFSAQQFPDLHSELNLSSLELGDSALYFCASSVVETGGYGYTFGSGTRLTVV.

The CDR3 protein is CAWSVTRWGEQFF. The CDR3 DNA follows: TGTGCCTGGAGTGTTACTAGGTGGGGTGAGCAGTTCTTC. This chain connects TRBV30 to TRBJ2-1; D may be TRBD2 (5 bases). The germline CDR1 and CDR2 sequences are GTSNPN and SVGIG (reference sequence). CDR3 length equals 13 residues. Between the trimmed V and J ends, which lost 0 bases and 9 bases, there was a span of 12 bases.

J is TRBJ2-3 and V is TRBV9; 7 bases map to TRBD1. The ends lost 1 base at V and 0 bases at J; junction bases unmatched: 5. The germline gives CDR1 SGDLS, CDR2 YYNGEE. The CDR3 has 16 amino acids. The CDR3 region has the DNA TGTGCCAGCAGCGTACAGGGGGTAACTAGCACAGATACGCAGTATTTT. This sequence encodes CASSVQGVTSTDTQYF. The variable domain in full, with the rest retrieved from reference TRBV9 and TRBJ2-3, is DSGVTQTPKHLITATGQRVTLRCSPRSGDLSVYWYQQSLDQGLQFLIQYYNGEERAKGNILERFSAQQFPDLHSELNLSSLELGDSALYFCASSVQGVTSTDTQYFGPGTRLTVL.

The genes are TRBV11-2 and TRBJ2-2; D might be TRBD1 (6 bases). Germline assignment: CDR1 SGHAT and CDR2 FQNNGV. The CDR3 runs 16 residues. Trimming took off 5 bases at V and 5 bases at J, with 18 bases between the two ends. The CDR3 region has the DNA TGTGCCAGCAGCCCCCGACTCTCACAGGGTACCGGGGAGCTGTTTTTT. Translated: CASSPRLSQGTGELFF.

The chain combines TRBV6-2 or TRBV6-3 with TRBJ2-7; unclear D gene. V was cut by 2 bases and J by 3 bases, with 11 bases left in between. Germline loops: CDR1 MNHEY, CDR2 SVGEGT. CDR3 length equals 14 residues. This CDR3 reads CASSYPRQNYEQYF. The CDR3 nucleotides read TGTGCCAGCAGTTACCCCCGACAAAACTACGAGCAGTACTTC.

CDR3 sequence (DNA): TGTGCCAGTAGTAACGGGACAGTCGACTATAATTCACCCCTCCACTTT. This encodes CASSNGTVDYNSPLHF. This chain joins TRBV19 and TRBJ1-6, with TRBD1 identical over 7 bases. The V gene end was trimmed by 4 bases and the J gene end by 3 bases; junction bases not matched to a gene: 6. Germline loops: CDR1 LNHDA, CDR2 SQIVND (reference sequence). The CDR3 is 16 amino acids.

This clone was seen a single time. V and J are TRBV18 and TRBJ1-4; D is uncertain. The germline CDR1 and CDR2 sequences are KGHSH and LQKENI. The CDR3 contains 12 residues. Trimming stripped 5 bases from V and 4 bases from J, with 5 bases between. CDR3 bases: TGTGCCAGCTCAGGAGTTAATGAAAAACTGTTTTTT. Translation gives CASSGVNEKLFF.